This entry lists 28 T cell receptor beta chains sequenced from one sample in a study of cytomegalovirus exposure and HLA in healthy donors. Primers for the PCR totalled 60 Vbeta and 13 Jbeta. Sequenced by immunoSEQ multiplex PCR; TCRdb stores in-frame clones only, minus some. This sample has 83,000 or so clones; 70% to 80% occur once, and the top ten carry under 15%. Sequencing was performed on PBMCs. The source is a woman aged 40 to 50 in good health and CMV-seropositive.

The chain recombines TRBV13 with TRBJ1-2; maybe TRBD1 (5 bases). The CDR3 totals 12 residues. Per germline, CDR1 PRHDT and CDR2 FYEKMQ (reference sequence). V was trimmed by 5 bases and J by 5 bases, leaving 9 bases between them. The CDR3 sequence is CASSLPGYGYTF. The DNA of the CDR3 is TGTGCCAGCAGCCTGCCAGGGTATGGCTACACCTTC.

The V and J genes are TRBV12-5 and TRBJ1-6; weak D call: TRBD1 (5 bases). The length of the CDR3 is 15 residues. Per germline, CDR1 LGHNT and CDR2 FRNRAP. V lost 5 bases and J 8 bases, leaving 16 bases between the germline ends. CDR3 amino acids: CASGAPQGVDSPLHF. As DNA, the CDR3 is TGTGCTAGTGGTGCCCCTCAGGGCGTGGATTCACCCCTCCACTTT. The variable domain in full, completed from reference TRBV12-5 and TRBJ1-6, reads DARVTQTPRHKVTEMGQEVTMRCQPILGHNTVFWYRQTMMQGLELLAYFRNRAPLDDSGMPKDRFSAEMPDATLATLKIQPSEPRDSAVYFCASGAPQGVDSPLHFGNGTRLTVT.

The V and J genes are TRBV9 and TRBJ2-5; D is unresolved. V was pared by 0 bases and J by 4 bases, with 4 bases between. This CDR3 comprises 12 residues. From germline, CDR1 is SGDLS and CDR2 YYNGEE. The CDR3 here is CASSVGGETQYF. CDR3 nucleotides: TGTGCCAGCAGCGTAGGAGGAGAGACCCAGTACTTC.

This clone has only a few counts. The chain employs TRBV19 and TRBJ2-5; 9 bases align to TRBD1. Germline values: CDR1 LNHDA, CDR2 SQIVND (reference sequence). The CDR3 runs 14 residues. The V gene end was trimmed by 5 bases and the J gene end by 4 bases; junction bases not matched to a gene: 5. In DNA, the CDR3 is TGTGCCAGTAGTGAGGGGGGACAGGGAGAGACCCAGTACTTC. This encodes CASSEGGQGETQYF.

In this sample, this clone turned up once. The chain couples TRBV7-2 to TRBJ1-2; possibly TRBD1 for D (5 bases). Germline CDR1 and CDR2: SGHTA and FQGNSA. V lost 2 bases to trimming and J lost 8 bases, with 12 bases between them. This CDR3 comprises 13 residues. CDR3 DNA sequence: TGTGCCAGCAGCTTACAGGGTTCTCGGGGCTACACCTTC. Residues: CASSLQGSRGYTF.

The genes are TRBV7-3 and TRBJ1-2, with 9 nucleotides matching TRBD1. Germline V lookup: CDR1 SGHTA, CDR2 FQGTGA. The CDR3 runs 15 residues. The ends lost 0 bases at V and 7 bases at J; junction bases unmatched: 6. The DNA of the CDR3 is TGTGCCAGCAGCTTAACGGGACAGGGACTTTTTGGCTACACCTTC. Translating gives CASSLTGQGLFGYTF.

The chain uses TRBV30 and TRBJ1-2; 7 bases map to TRBD1. The CDR3 spans 14 residues. V gave up 4 bases and J gave up 4 bases; unmatched junction bases: 9. Looked up from germline, CDR1 is GTSNPN and CDR2 is SVGIG (reference sequence). This CDR3 reads CAWTRQGRFYGYTF. The CDR3 nucleotides read TGTGCCTGGACCCGACAGGGAAGGTTCTATGGCTACACCTTC.

The chain joins TRBV9 to TRBJ2-7, with 11 bases lining up with TRBD2. The V segment lost 0 bases and the J segment 6 bases; nucleotides outside the gene matches: 5. Germline V CDR1 and CDR2: SGDLS, YYNGEE. The CDR3 has 15 amino acids. CDR3 in DNA: TGTGCCAGCAGCGTAGGAACTAGCGGGAGCGTCGAGCAGTACTTC. As protein: CASSVGTSGSVEQYF.

V gene TRBV7-5 combines with J gene TRBJ1-3. TRBV7-5 is a known pseudogene. The CDR3 extends over 17 amino acids. The CDR3 nucleotides read TGTGCCAGAAGCTTACGATTGCGGGGGCCCTCTGGAAACACCATATATTTT. Translated: CARSLRLRGPSGNTIYF.

This clone was detected once. This sequence joins TRBV5-1 and TRBJ1-1; 7 positions agree with TRBD1. After removal of 4 bases from V and 0 bases from J, the junction contained 15 bases not matched to a gene. CDR1 and CDR2 from the germline V gene are SGHRS and YFSETQ. CDR3 length equals 18 residues. Here the CDR3 DNA reads TGCGCCAGCAGCGAACCCAAGACAGGGTCAAGGCTGAACACTGAAGCTTTCTTT. Translation gives CASSEPKTGSRLNTEAFF.

The rearrangement joins TRBV6-5 to TRBJ1-6; a possible D gene is TRBD1 (5 bases). Trimming took off 3 bases at V and 7 bases at J, with 13 bases between the two ends. Germline V gives CDR1 MNHEY, CDR2 SVGAGI. The CDR3 extends over 15 amino acids. Written as DNA, the CDR3 is TGTGCCAGCAGTTATTCCGGACGGACAAATTCACCCCTCCACTTT. Encoded protein: CASSYSGRTNSPLHF.

The V gene is TRBV5-1, the J gene TRBJ1-3, with D unresolved. Germline CDR1 and CDR2: SGHRS and YFSETQ. V shed 0 bases and J shed 2 bases, with 12 bases lying between them. This CDR3 spans 16 amino acids. CDR3 sequence: CASSLGAGATGNTIYF. Written as DNA, the CDR3 is TGCGCCAGCAGCTTGGGTGCGGGCGCGACTGGAAACACCATATATTTT.

V gene TRBV14 combines with J gene TRBJ2-5, with D unclear. The CDR3 totals 14 residues. Deletions cut 4 bases from V and 7 bases from J, with 16 bases between. CDR1 SGHDN and CDR2 FVKESK come from the germline V gene. CDR3 residues: CASSLSPRHGTQYF. CDR3 nucleotide sequence: TGTGCCAGCAGCCTTTCTCCCCGACACGGGACCCAGTACTTC.

This clone occurred a few times. The chain uses TRBV6-4 and TRBJ2-6; D gene unclear. The CDR3 runs to 16 residues. CDR1 is MRHNA, CDR2 SNTAGT, per germline. The germline V and J ends were trimmed by 2 bases and 0 bases, with 8 bases remaining between them. The CDR3 spells CASSDGHHSGANVLTF. The CDR3, as DNA: TGTGCCAGCAGTGACGGCCATCACTCTGGGGCCAACGTCCTGACTTTC.

The chain couples TRBV9 to TRBJ2-7, with TRBD1 matching over 7 bases. There are 15 residues in the CDR3. The trim removed 4 bases at V and 2 bases at J, leaving 9 bases unmatched. Germline CDR1 and CDR2: SGDLS and YYNGEE. The CDR3 sequence: CASSIGQVPAYEQYF. DNA for the CDR3: TGTGCCAGCAGCATCGGACAGGTTCCCGCCTACGAGCAGTACTTC. Looking up the rest from reference TRBV9 and TRBJ2-7 gives the full variable domain: DSGVTQTPKHLITATGQRVTLRCSPRSGDLSVYWYQQSLDQGLQFLIQYYNGEERAKGNILERFSAQQFPDLHSELNLSSLELGDSALYFCASSIGQVPAYEQYFGPGTRLTVT.

The chain combines TRBV30 with TRBJ2-1, with 7 positions matching TRBD1. Germline CDR1 reads GTSNPN; CDR2 reads SVGIG (reference sequence). This CDR3 spans 14 amino acids. Trimming removed 1 base from V and 8 bases from J; junction bases left unmatched: 8. CDR3 nucleotide sequence: TGTGCCTGGAGTGAGAATCACAGGGGCGATGAGCAGTTCTTC. This sequence encodes CAWSENHRGDEQFF.

A single count supports this clone. The rearrangement links TRBV6-5 to TRBJ2-1, with 9 bases fitting TRBD1. CDR1 is MNHEY and CDR2 is SVGAGI in the germline V gene. V dropped 6 bases and J dropped 1; count of bases not matched to a gene: 4. The CDR3 contains 15 residues. The DNA for the CDR3 is TGTGCCAGCAGCCCCGACAGGGGGTCCTACAATGAGCAGTTCTTC. It codes for CASSPDRGSYNEQFF.

The V call is TRBV5-6, the J call TRBJ1-4; D is unclear. The CDR3 spans 12 residues. V shed 4 bases and J shed 7 bases, with 8 bases lying between them. Germline CDR1 is SGHDT and CDR2 is YYEEEE. The chain's CDR3 is CASSRRAEKLFF. The CDR3 nucleotides are TGTGCCAGCAGCCGGAGGGCTGAAAAACTGTTTTTT.

The rearrangement joins TRBV19 to TRBJ2-7; 8 nucleotides match TRBD1. There are 13 residues in the CDR3. The V segment lost 5 bases and the J segment 3 bases; nucleotides outside the gene matches: 3. Per germline, CDR1 LNHDA and CDR2 SQIVND (reference sequence). In DNA, the CDR3 is TGTGCCAGTAGTTTCGGACAGGGCTACGAGCAGTACTTC. Its translation is CASSFGQGYEQYF.

This rearrangement joins TRBV28 to TRBJ2-7, with 8 nucleotides matching TRBD2. The CDR3 length is 14 residues. Germline V CDR1 and CDR2: MDHEN, SYDVKM. The trim removed 6 bases at V and 4 bases at J, leaving 8 bases unmatched. Written as DNA, the CDR3 is TGTGCCAGCAGCTTAGCGGGGAACAGGTACGAGCAGTACTTC. Its translation is CASSLAGNRYEQYF.

The CDR3 spells CASSPLLQGAGNTIYF. The DNA for the CDR3 is TGTGCCAGTAGTCCTCTTCTCCAGGGGGCTGGAAACACCATATATTTT. The V gene is TRBV19, the J gene TRBJ1-3; 7 bases match TRBD1. The CDR3 is 16 amino acids. J was trimmed by 2 bases and V by 5 bases; bases with no gene match: 9. Per germline, CDR1 LNHDA and CDR2 SQIVND (reference sequence).

CDR3 coding DNA: TGTGCCAGCAGTCTAATCCCCCTAAAGAGGGATAGCAATCAGCCCCAGCATTTT. It encodes CASSLIPLKRDSNQPQHF. The rearrangement joins TRBV27 to TRBJ1-5; no reliable D call. The germline V and J ends were trimmed by 5 bases and 0 bases, with 20 bases remaining between them. The germline V gene encodes CDR1 MNHEY and CDR2 SMNVEV (reference sequence). There are 18 residues in the CDR3.

The V and J genes are TRBV5-1 and TRBJ2-3; D is ambiguous. V dropped 3 bases and J dropped 1 base, with 12 bases sitting between them. The CDR3 contains 15 residues. The germline CDR1 and CDR2 sequences are SGHRS and YFSETQ. CDR3 sequence: CASSSSQDGTDTQYF. Here the CDR3 DNA reads TGCGCCAGCAGCTCGTCTCAGGATGGCACAGATACGCAGTATTTT.

The chain has TRBV15 and TRBJ1-2; D is unresolved. The CDR3 contains 15 residues. CDR1 LNHNV and CDR2 YYDKDF come from the germline V gene (reference sequence). Trimming removed 4 bases from V and 2 bases from J, with 14 bases in between. The CDR3 coding sequence is TGTGCCACCAGCACTGAGTTGACGGGGAACTATGGCTACACCTTC. Its translation is CATSTELTGNYGYTF.

CDR3 sequence (DNA): TGTGCCAGCAGCTGGGCGCGGACAGTCTCCTACGAGCAGTACTTC. Protein product: CASSWARTVSYEQYF. The V call is TRBV7-9, the J call TRBJ2-7; possibly TRBD1 for D (6 bases). CDR3 length: 15 residues. CDR1 SEHNR and CDR2 FQNEAQ come from the germline V gene (reference sequence). Trimming cost V 4 bases and J 0 bases, with 13 bases left between them. The whole variable domain, remainder taken from reference TRBV7-9 and TRBJ2-7, is DTGVSQNPRHKITKRGQNVTFRCDPISEHNRLYWYRQTLGQGPEFLTYFQNEAQLEKSRLLSDRFSAERPKGSFSTLEIQRTEQGDSAMYLCASSWARTVSYEQYFGPGTRLTVT.

A single count supports this clone. The chain combines TRBV4-1 with TRBJ1-1, with 8 bases that match TRBD1. The CDR3 consists of 17 residues. The germline V gene has CDR1 MGHRA and CDR2 YSYEKL. V lost 1 base and J lost 3; bases outside the gene matches: 10. CDR3 DNA: TGCGCCAGCAGCCAAGGGGGGACAGGAAGGTTGGACACTGAAGCTTTCTTT. This sequence encodes CASSQGGTGRLDTEAFF.

This clone has just a few counts. The CDR3 region is CASSITGKEAFF. CDR3 bases: TGTGCCAGCAGTATAACAGGGAAGGAAGCTTTCTTT. This chain links TRBV6-5 with TRBJ1-1; D is possibly TRBD1 (6 bases). The CDR3 covers 12 residues. Germline CDR1 reads MNHEY; CDR2 reads SVGAGI. Trimming pared 5 bases from V and 8 bases from J, leaving 12 bases between.

The chain combines TRBV30 with TRBJ1-3; no clear D gene. This CDR3 is 18 amino acids long. Trimming removed 0 bases at V and 0 bases at J, with 18 bases between. CDR1 and CDR2 from the germline V gene are GTSNPN and SVGIG (reference sequence). The CDR3, as DNA: TGTGCCTGGAGTGTAGTGGGAGGCAGTTGGGACTCTGGAAACACCATATATTTT. Its translation: CAWSVVGGSWDSGNTIYF.